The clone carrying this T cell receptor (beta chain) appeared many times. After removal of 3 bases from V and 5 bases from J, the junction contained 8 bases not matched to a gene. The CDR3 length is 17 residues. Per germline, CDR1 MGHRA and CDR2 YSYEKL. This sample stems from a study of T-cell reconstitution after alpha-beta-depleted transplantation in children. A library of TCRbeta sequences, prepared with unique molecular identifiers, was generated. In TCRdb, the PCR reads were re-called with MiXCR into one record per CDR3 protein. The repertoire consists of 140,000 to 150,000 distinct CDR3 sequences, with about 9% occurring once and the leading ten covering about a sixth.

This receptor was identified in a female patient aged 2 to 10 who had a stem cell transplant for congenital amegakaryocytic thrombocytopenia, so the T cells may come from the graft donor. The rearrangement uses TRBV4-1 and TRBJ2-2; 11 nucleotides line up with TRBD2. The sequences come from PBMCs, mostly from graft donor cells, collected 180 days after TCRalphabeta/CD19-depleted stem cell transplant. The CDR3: CASSHYSGRALTGELFF. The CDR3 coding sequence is TGCGCCAGCAGCCACTATAGCGGGAGGGCCCTTACCGGGGAGCTGTTTTTT.